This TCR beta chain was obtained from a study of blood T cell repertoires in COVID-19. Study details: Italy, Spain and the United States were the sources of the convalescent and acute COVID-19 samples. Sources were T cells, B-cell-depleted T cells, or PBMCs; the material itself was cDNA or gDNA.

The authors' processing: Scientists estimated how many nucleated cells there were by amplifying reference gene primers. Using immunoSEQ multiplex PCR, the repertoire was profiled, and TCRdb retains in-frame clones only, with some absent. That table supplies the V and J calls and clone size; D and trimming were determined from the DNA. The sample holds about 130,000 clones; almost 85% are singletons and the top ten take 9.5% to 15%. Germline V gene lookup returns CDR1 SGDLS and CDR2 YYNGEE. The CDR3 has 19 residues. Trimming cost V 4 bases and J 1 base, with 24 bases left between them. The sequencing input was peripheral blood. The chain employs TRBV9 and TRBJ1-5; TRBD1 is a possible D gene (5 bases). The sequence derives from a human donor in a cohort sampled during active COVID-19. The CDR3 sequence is CASSHGRDKQVLSNQPQHF. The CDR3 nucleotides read TGTGCCAGCAGCCACGGAAGGGATAAACAGGTTCTCAGCAATCAGCCCCAGCATTTT.